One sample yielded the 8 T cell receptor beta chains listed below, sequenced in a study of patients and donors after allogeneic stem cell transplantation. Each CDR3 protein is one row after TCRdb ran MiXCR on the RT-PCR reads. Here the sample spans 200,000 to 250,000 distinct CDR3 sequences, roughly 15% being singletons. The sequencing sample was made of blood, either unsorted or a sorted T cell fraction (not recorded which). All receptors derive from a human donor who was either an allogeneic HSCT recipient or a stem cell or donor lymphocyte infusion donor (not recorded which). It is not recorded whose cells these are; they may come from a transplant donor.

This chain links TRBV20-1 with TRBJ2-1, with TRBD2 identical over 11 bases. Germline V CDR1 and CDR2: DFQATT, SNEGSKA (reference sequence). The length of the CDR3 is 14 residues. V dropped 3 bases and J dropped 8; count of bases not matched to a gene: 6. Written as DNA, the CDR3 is TGCAGTGCTAGTCCTAGCGGGAGGTTCTATGAGCAGTTCTTC. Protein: CSASPSGRFYEQFF.

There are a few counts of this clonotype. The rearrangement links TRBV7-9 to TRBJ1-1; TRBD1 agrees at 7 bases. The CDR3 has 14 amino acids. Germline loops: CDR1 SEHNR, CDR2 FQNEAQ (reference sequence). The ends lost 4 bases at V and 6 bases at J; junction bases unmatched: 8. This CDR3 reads CASSSQGQQAEAFF. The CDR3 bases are TGTGCCAGCAGCTCCCAGGGACAGCAGGCTGAAGCTTTCTTT.

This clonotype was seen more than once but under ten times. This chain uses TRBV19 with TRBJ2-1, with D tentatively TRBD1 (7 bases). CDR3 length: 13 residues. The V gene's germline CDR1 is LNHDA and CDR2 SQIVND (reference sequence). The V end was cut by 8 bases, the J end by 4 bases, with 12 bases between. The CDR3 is CASSSGGYNEQFF. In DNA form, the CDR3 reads TGTGCCAGTTCATCAGGGGGGTACAATGAGCAGTTCTTC. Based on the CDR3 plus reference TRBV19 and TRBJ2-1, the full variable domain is DGGITQSPKYLFRKEGQNVTLSCEQNLNHDAMYWYRQDPGQGLRLIYYSQIVNDFQKGDIAEGYSVSREKKESFPLTVTSAQKNPTAFYLCASSSGGYNEQFFGPGTRLTVL.

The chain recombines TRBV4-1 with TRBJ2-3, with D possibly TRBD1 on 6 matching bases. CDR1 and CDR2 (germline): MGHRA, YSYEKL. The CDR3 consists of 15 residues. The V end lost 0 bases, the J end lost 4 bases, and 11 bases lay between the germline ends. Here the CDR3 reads CASSQENRDPDTQYF. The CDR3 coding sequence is TGCGCCAGCAGCCAAGAAAACAGGGATCCAGATACGCAGTATTTT.

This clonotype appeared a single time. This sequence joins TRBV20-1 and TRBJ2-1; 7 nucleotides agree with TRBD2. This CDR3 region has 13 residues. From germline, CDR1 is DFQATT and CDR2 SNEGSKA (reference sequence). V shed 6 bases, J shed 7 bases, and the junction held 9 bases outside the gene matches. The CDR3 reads CSATRAGPNEQFF. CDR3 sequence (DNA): TGCAGTGCCACACGAGCGGGACCGAATGAGCAGTTCTTC.

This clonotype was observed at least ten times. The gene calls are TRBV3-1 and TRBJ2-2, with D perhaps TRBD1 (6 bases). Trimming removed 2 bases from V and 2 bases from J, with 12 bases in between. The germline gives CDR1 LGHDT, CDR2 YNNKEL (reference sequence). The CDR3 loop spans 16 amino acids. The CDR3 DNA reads TGTGCCAGCAGCCAAATGGGACAAACAAACACCGGGGAGCTGTTTTTT. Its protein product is CASSQMGQTNTGELFF. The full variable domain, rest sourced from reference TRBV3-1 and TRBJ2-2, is DTAVSQTPKYLVTQMGNDKSIKCEQNLGHDTMYWYKQDSKKFLKIMFSYNNKELIINETVPNRFSPKSPDKAHLNLHINSLELGDSAVYFCASSQMGQTNTGELFFGEGSRLTVL.

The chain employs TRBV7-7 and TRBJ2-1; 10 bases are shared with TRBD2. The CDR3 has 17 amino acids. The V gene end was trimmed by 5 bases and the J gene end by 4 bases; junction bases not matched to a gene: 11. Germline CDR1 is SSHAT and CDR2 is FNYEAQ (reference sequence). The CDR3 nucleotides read TGTGCCAGCAGCAAAACTCCGGGGACTAGCGTATACAATGAGCAGTTCTTC. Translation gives CASSKTPGTSVYNEQFF.

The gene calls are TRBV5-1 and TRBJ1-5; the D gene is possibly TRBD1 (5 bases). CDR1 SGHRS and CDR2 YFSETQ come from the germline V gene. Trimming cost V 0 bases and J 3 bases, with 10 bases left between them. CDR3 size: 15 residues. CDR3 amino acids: CASSLGTRSNQPQHF. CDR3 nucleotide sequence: TGCGCCAGCAGCTTGGGGACACGCTCCAATCAGCCCCAGCATTTT.